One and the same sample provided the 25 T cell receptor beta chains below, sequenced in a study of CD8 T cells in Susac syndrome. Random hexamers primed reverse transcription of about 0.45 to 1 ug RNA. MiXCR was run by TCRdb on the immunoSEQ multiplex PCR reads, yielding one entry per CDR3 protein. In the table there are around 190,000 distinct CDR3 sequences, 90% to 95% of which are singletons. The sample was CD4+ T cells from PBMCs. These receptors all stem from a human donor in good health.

The chain's CDR3 is CASSRQSYEQYF. CDR3 bases: TGTGCCAGCAGTAGACAGAGCTACGAGCAGTACTTC. The genes are TRBV25-1 and TRBJ2-7; D is perhaps TRBD1 (5 bases). Between the trimmed V and J ends, which lost 5 bases and 3 bases, there was a span of 8 bases. Germline CDR1 MGHDK, CDR2 SYGVNS. The length of the CDR3 is 12 residues.

CDR3 sequence (DNA): TGTGCCACCAGTGTTCCCGGCCACCAAACAAACAATGAGCAGTTCTTC. Its protein product is CATSVPGHQTNNEQFF. The chain combines TRBV24-1 with TRBJ2-1; D remains ambiguous. V dropped 5 bases and J dropped 5 bases, with 18 bases sitting between them. The CDR3 covers 16 residues. Per germline, CDR1 KGHDR and CDR2 SFDVKD.

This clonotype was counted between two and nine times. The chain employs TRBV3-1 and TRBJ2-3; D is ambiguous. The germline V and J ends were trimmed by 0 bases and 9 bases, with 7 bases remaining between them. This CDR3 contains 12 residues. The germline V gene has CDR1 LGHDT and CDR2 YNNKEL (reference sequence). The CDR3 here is CASSQEVETQYF. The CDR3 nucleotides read TGTGCCAGCAGCCAAGAAGTTGAAACGCAGTATTTT.

The CDR3 here is CASSQGSDTGELFF. The CDR3 DNA sequence: TGTGCCAGCAGCCAAGGCTCAGACACCGGGGAGCTGTTTTTT. V is TRBV7-9 and J is TRBJ2-2, with D unresolved. The germline V gene encodes CDR1 SEHNR and CDR2 FQNEAQ (reference sequence). Trimming left V 5 bases short and J 3 bases short, with 10 bases between. The CDR3 loop spans 14 amino acids.

The CDR3 bases are TGTGCCAGCTCACCACTACGCACTGAAGCTTTCTTT. Protein sequence: CASSPLRTEAFF. The J gene is TRBJ1-1, the V gene TRBV18; D not resolved. The germline V gene has CDR1 KGHSH and CDR2 LQKENI. The V gene lost 1 base and the J gene lost 4 bases, with 4 bases spanning the gap. CDR3 length equals 12 residues.

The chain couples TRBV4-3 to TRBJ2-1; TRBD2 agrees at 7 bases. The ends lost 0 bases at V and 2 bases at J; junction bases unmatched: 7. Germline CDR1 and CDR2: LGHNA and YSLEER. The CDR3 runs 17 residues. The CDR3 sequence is CASSQDPRGTTYNEQFF. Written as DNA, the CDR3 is TGCGCCAGCAGCCAAGATCCGCGGGGGACCACCTACAATGAGCAGTTCTTC.

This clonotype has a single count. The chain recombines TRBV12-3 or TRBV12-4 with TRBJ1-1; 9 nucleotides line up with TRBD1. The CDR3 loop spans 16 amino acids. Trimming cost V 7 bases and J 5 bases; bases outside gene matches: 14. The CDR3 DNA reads TGTGCCAGCACCCCCACCTGGGACAGGGTCTCAACTGAAGCTTTCTTT. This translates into CASTPTWDRVSTEAFF.

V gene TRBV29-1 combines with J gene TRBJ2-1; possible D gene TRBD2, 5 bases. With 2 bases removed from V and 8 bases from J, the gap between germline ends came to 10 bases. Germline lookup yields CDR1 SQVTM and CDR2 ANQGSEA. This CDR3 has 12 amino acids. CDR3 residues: CSVETGIDEQFF. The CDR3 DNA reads TGCAGCGTTGAAACCGGGATCGATGAGCAGTTCTTC.

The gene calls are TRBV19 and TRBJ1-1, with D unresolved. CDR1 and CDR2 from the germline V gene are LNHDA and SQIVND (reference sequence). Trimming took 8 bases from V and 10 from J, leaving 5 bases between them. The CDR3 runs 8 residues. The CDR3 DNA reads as TGTGCCAGTGGGGTAGCTTTCTTT. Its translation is CASGVAFF.

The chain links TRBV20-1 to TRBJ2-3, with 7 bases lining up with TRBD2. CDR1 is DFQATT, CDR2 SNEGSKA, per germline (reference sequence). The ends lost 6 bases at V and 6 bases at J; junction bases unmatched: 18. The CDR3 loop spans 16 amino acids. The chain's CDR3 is CSAPPGSGWLMDTQYF. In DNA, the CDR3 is TGCAGTGCCCCGCCCGGTAGCGGGTGGCTTATGGATACGCAGTATTTT.

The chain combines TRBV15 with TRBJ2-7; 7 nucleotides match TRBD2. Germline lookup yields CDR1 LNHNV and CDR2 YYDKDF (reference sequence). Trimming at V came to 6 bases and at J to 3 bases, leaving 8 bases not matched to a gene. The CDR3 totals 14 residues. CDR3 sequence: CATSLGGDGYEQYF. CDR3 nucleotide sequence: TGTGCCACCAGTTTGGGAGGGGACGGCTACGAGCAGTACTTC.

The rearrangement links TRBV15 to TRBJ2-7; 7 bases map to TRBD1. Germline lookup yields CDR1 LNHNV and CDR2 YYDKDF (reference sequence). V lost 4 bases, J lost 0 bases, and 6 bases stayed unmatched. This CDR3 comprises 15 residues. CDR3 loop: CATSNDRVSSYEQYF. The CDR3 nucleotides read TGTGCCACCAGCAACGACAGGGTTAGCTCCTACGAGCAGTACTTC.

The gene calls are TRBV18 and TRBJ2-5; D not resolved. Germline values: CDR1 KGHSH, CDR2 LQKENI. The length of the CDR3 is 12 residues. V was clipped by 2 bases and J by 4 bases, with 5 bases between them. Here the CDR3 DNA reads TGTGCCAGCTCACCAGCAGCAGAGACCCAGTACTTC. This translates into CASSPAAETQYF. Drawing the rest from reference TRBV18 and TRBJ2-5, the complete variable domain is NAGVMQNPRHLVRRRGQEARLRCSPMKGHSHVYWYRQLPEEGLKFMVYLQKENIIDESGMPKERFSAEFPKEGPSILRIQQVVRGDSAAYFCASSPAAETQYFGPGTRLLVL.

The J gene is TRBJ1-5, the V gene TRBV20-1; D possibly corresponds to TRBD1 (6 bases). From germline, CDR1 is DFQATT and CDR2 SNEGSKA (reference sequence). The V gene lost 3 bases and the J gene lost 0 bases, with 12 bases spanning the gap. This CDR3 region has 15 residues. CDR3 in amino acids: CSASRAGVSNQPQHF. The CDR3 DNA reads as TGCAGTGCTAGCCGGGCAGGGGTTAGCAATCAGCCCCAGCATTTT.

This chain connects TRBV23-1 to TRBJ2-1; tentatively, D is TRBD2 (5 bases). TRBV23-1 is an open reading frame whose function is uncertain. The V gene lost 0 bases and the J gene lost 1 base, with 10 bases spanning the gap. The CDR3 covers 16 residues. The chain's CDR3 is CASSQSARESYNEQFF. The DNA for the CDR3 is TGCGCCAGCAGTCAATCAGCACGGGAATCCTACAATGAGCAGTTCTTC.

DNA for the CDR3: TGTGCCAGTGGTGGAACAGGGAGTCAGCCCCAGCATTTT. As protein: CASGGTGSQPQHF. The V call is TRBV19, the J call TRBJ1-5, with D perhaps TRBD1 (6 bases). This CDR3 is 13 amino acids long. Trimming removed 8 bases at V and 6 bases at J, with 14 bases between. Germline values: CDR1 LNHDA, CDR2 SQIVND (reference sequence).

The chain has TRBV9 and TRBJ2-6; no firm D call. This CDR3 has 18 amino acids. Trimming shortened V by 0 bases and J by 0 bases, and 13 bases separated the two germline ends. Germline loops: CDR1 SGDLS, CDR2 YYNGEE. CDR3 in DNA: TGTGCCAGCAGCGTAGAATCCGGCCGGATCTCTGGGGCCAACGTCCTGACTTTC. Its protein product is CASSVESGRISGANVLTF. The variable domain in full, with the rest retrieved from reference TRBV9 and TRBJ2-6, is DSGVTQTPKHLITATGQRVTLRCSPRSGDLSVYWYQQSLDQGLQFLIQYYNGEERAKGNILERFSAQQFPDLHSELNLSSLELGDSALYFCASSVESGRISGANVLTFGAGSRLTVL.

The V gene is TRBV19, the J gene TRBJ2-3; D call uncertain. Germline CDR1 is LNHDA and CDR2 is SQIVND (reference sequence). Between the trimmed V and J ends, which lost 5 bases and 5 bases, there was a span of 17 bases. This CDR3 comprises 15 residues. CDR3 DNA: TGTGCCAGTAGTTCCTATTCCGGTGGTGGAGATACGCAGTATTTT. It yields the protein CASSSYSGGGDTQYF.

CDR3 amino acids: CSANDKSRGSQHF. As DNA, the CDR3 is TGCAGTGCTAACGACAAATCCAGGGGGTCCCAGCATTTT. The chain joins TRBV20-1 to TRBJ1-5; the match to TRBD1 covers 7 bases. V gave up 4 bases and J gave up 11 bases; unmatched junction bases: 11. The CDR3 is 13 amino acids. The germline V gene has CDR1 DFQATT and CDR2 SNEGSKA (reference sequence).

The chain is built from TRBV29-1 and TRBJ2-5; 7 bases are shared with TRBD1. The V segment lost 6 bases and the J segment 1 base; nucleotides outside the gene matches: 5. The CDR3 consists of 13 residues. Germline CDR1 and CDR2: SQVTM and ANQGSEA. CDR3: CSVGTDLQETQYF. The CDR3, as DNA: TGCAGCGTCGGGACAGACCTCCAAGAGACCCAGTACTTC.

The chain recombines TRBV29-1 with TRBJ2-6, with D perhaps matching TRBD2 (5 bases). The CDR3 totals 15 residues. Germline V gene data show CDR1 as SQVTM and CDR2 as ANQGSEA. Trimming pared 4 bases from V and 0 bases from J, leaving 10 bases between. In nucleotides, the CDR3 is TGCAGCGTTGGGGGAGACGACTCTGGGGCCAACGTCCTGACTTTC. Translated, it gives CSVGGDDSGANVLTF.

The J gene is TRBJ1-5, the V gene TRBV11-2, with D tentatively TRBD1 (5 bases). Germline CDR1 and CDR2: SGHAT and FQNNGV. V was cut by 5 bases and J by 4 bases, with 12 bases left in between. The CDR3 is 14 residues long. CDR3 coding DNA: TGTGCCAGCAGCCCAGGGAGAGCTAATCAGCCCCAGCATTTT. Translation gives CASSPGRANQPQHF.

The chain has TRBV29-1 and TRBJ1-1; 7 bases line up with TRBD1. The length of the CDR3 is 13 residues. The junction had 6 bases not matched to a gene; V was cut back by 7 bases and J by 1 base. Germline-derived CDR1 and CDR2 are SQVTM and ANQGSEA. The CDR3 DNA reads TGCAGCGCCAGACAGGGAGGGAACACTGAAGCTTTCTTT. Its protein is CSARQGGNTEAFF.

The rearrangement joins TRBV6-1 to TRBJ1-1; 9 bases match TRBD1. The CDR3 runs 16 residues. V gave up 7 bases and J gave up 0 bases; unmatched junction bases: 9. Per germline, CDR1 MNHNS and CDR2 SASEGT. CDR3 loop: CASIPGTGRMNTEAFF. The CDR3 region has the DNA TGTGCCAGCATCCCCGGGACAGGGCGAATGAACACTGAAGCTTTCTTT.

The CDR3 loop reads CASSLFGQGASPLHF. The CDR3, as DNA: TGCGCCAGCAGCTTGTTTGGACAGGGGGCTTCACCCCTCCACTTT. The J gene is TRBJ1-6, the V gene TRBV5-1; 11 bases match TRBD1. CDR3 length: 15 amino acids. Trimming removed 1 base from V and 9 bases from J; junction bases left unmatched: 3. CDR1 is SGHRS, CDR2 YFSETQ, per germline. Full variable domain (outside the CDR3, taken from reference TRBV5-1 and TRBJ1-6): KAGVTQTPRYLIKTRGQQVTLSCSPISGHRSVSWYQQTPGQGLQFLFEYFSETQRNKGNFPGRFSGRQFSNSRSEMNVSTLELGDSALYLCASSLFGQGASPLHFGNGTRLTVT.